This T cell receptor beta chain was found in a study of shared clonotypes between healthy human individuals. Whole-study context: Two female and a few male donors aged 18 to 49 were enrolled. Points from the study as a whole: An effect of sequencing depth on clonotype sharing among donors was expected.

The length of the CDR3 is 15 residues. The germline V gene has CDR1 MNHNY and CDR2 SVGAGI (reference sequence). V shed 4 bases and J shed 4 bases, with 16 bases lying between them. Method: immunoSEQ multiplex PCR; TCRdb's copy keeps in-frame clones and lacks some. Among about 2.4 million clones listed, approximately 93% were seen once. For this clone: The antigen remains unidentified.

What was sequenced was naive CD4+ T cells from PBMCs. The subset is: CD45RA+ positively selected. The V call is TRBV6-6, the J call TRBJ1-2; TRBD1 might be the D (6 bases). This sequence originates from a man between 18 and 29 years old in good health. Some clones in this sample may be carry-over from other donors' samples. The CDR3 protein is CASSFIRDTSYGYTF. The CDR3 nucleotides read TGTGCCAGCAGTTTTATCCGGGACACCTCCTATGGCTACACCTTC.